Here is one T cell receptor beta chain with its context. This table comes from immunoSEQ multiplex PCR, and its TCRdb copy is limited to in-frame clones, with some not included. The sample lists about 5,900 clones, roughly 77% occurring once. V lost 2 bases, J lost 7 bases, and 5 bases stayed unmatched. Germline lookup yields CDR1 SEHNR and CDR2 FQNEAQ (reference sequence). CDR3 size: 14 residues. The record originates from a study of T cell clonotyping in hematopoietic cell transplantation. This receptor was obtained from a female patient younger than 45 who had an allogeneic stem cell transplant, so the T cells may come from the graft donor. Some clones in this sample may be carry-over from other donors' samples. V is TRBV7-9 and J is TRBJ2-1; 7 nucleotides agree with TRBD2. The sample here was PBMCs, taken 100 days after allogeneic stem cell transplant. Here the CDR3 DNA reads TGTGCCAGCAGCTTACAGGCGGGGGAGAATGAGCAGTTCTTC. Amino acids: CASSLQAGENEQFF.